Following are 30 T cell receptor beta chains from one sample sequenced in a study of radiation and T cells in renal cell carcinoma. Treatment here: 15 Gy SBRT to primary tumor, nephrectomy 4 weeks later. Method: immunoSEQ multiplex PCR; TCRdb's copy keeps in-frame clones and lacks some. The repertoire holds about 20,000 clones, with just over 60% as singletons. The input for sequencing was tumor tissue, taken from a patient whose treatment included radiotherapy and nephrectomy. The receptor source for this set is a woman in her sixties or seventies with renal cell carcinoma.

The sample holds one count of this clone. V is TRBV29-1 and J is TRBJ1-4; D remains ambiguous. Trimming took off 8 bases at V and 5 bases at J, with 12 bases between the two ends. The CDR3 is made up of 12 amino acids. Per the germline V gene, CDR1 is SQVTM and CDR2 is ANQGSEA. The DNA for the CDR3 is TGCAGCACCCGAGGTCTAAATGAAAAACTGTTTTTT. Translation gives CSTRGLNEKLFF.

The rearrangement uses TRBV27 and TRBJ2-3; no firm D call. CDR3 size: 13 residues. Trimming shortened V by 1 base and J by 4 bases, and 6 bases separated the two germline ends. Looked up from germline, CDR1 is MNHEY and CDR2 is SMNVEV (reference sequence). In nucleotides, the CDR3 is TGTGCCAGCAGTTTATTTAAGGCAGATACGCAGTATTTT. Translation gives CASSLFKADTQYF.

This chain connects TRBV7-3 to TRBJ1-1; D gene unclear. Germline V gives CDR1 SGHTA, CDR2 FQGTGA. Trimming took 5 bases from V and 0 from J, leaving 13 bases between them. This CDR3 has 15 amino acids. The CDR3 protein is CASSPTRNMNTEAFF. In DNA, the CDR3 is TGTGCCAGCAGCCCGACCAGGAACATGAACACTGAAGCTTTCTTT.

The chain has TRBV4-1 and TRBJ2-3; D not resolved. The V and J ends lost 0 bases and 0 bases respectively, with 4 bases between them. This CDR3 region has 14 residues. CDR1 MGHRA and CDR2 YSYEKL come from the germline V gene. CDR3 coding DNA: TGCGCCAGCAGCCAAGATTTCAGCACAGATACGCAGTATTTT. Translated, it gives CASSQDFSTDTQYF.

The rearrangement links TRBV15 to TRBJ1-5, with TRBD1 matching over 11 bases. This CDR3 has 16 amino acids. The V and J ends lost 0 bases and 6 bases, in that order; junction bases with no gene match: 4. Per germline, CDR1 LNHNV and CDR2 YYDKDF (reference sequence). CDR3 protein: CATSRDSGTGGQPQHF. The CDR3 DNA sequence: TGTGCCACCAGCAGAGATAGCGGGACAGGGGGTCAGCCCCAGCATTTT. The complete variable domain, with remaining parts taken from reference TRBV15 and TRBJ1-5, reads DAMVIQNPRYQVTQFGKPVTLSCSQTLNHNVMYWYQQKSSQAPKLLFHYYDKDFNNEADTPDNFQSRRPNTSFCFLDIRSPGLGDTAMYLCATSRDSGTGGQPQHFGDGTRLSIL.

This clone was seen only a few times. The CDR3 coding sequence is TGCGCCAGCAGGGAGACTAGCGAGCAGTTCTTC. Translation gives CASRETSEQFF. J is TRBJ2-1 and V is TRBV5-1; 7 bases map to TRBD2. Germline V lookup: CDR1 SGHRS, CDR2 YFSETQ. The CDR3 is 11 amino acids. The ends lost 5 bases at V and 10 bases at J; junction bases unmatched: 3.

In nucleotides, the CDR3 is TGTGCCAGCTGCCTTGGCGTCTCTAGCACAGATACGCAGTATTTT. Its translation: CASCLGVSSTDTQYF. The gene calls are TRBV28 and TRBJ2-3; D gene unclear. V was pared by 8 bases and J by 0 bases, with 15 bases between. The V gene's germline CDR1 is MDHEN and CDR2 SYDVKM. The CDR3 runs to 15 residues.

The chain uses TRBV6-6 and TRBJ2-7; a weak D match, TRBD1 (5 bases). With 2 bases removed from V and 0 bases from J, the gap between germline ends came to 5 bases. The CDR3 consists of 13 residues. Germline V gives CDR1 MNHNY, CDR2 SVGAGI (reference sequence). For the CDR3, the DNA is TGTGCCAGCAGTTACGACAGCTCCTACGAGCAGTACTTC. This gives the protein CASSYDSSYEQYF.

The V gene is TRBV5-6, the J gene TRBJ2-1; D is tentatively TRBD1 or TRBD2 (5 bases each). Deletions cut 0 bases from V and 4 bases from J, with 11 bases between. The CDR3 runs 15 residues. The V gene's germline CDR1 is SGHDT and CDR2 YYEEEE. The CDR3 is CASSLAPGGYNEQFF. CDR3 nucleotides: TGTGCCAGCAGCTTGGCCCCTGGGGGTTACAATGAGCAGTTCTTC.

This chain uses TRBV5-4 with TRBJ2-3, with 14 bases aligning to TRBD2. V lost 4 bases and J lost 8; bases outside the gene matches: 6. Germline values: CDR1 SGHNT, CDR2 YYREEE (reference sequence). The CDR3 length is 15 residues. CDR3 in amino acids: CASSGGLAGAGTQYF. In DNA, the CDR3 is TGTGCCAGCAGCGGGGGACTAGCGGGGGCAGGTACGCAGTATTTT.

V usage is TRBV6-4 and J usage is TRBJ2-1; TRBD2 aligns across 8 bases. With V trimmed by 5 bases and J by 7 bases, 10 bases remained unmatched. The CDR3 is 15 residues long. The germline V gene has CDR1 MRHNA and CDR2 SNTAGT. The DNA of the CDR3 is TGTGCCAGCAGTTCGGACGGGGGGGTTGGAAATGAGCAGTTCTTC. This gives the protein CASSSDGGVGNEQFF.

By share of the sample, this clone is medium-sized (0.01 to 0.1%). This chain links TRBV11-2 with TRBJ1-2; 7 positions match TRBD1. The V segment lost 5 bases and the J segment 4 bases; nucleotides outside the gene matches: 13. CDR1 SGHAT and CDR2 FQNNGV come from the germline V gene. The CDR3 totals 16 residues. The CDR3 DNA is TGTGCCAGCAGCCTTGCTGCGGACAGGAAGACCTATGGCTACACCTTC. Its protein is CASSLAADRKTYGYTF.

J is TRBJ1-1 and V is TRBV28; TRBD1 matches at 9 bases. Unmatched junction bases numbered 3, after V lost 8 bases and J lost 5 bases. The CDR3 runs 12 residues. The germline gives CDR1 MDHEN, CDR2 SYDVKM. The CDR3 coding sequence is TGTGCCAGCCCCGGACAGGGGACTGAAGCTTTCTTT. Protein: CASPGQGTEAFF.

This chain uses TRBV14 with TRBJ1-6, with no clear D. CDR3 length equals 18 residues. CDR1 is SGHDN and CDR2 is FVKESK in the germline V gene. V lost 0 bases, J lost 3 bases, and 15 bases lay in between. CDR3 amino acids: CASSQDSKVAHYNSPLHF. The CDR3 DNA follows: TGTGCCAGCAGCCAAGATTCGAAAGTCGCCCACTATAATTCACCCCTCCACTTT.

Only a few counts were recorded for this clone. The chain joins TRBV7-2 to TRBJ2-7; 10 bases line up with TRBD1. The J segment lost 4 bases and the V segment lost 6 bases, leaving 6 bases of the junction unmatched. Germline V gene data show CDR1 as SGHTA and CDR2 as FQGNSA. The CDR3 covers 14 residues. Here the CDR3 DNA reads TGTGCCAGCAGGCCCGGGACAGGGGTTTACGAGCAGTACTTC. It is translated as CASRPGTGVYEQYF.

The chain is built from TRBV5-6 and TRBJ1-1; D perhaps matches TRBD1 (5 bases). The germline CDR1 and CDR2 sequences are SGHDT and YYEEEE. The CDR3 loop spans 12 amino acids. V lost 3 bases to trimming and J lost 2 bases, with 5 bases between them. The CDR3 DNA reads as TGTGCCAGCAGCTGGGACAACACTGAAGCTTTCTTT. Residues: CASSWDNTEAFF.

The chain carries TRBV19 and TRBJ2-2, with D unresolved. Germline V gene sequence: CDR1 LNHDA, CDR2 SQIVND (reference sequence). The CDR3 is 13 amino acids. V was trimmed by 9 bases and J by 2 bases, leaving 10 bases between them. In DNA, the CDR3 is TGTGCCAGCCCGGATGTTAACACCGGGGAGCTGTTTTTT. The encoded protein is CASPDVNTGELFF.

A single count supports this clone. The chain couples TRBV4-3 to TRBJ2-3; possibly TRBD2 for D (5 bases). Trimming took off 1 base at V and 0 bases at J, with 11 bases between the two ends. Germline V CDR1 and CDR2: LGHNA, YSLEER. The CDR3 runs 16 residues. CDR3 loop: CASSQGSLASTDTQYF. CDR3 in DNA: TGCGCCAGCAGCCAAGGCAGCCTAGCTAGCACAGATACGCAGTATTTT.

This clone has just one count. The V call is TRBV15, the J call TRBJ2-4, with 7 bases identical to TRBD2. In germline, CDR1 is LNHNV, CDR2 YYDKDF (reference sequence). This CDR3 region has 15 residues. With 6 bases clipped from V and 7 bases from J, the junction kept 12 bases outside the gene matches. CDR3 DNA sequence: TGTGCCACCAGGCACCGGGACGGGGGAGGGAACATTCAGTACTTC. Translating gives CATRHRDGGGNIQYF.

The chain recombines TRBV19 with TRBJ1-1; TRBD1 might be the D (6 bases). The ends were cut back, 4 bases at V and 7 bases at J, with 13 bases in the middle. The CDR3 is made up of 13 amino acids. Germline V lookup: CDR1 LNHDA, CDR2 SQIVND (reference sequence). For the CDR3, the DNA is TGTGCCAGTAGTAAGCCAGGGGAAAATGAAGCTTTCTTT. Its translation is CASSKPGENEAFF. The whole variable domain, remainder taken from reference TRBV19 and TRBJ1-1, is DGGITQSPKYLFRKEGQNVTLSCEQNLNHDAMYWYRQDPGQGLRLIYYSQIVNDFQKGDIAEGYSVSREKKESFPLTVTSAQKNPTAFYLCASSKPGENEAFFGQGTRLTVV.

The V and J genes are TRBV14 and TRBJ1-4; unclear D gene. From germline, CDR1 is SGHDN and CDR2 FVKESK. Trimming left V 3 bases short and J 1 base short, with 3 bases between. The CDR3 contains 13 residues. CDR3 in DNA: TGTGCCAGCAGCCACAGAACTAATGAAAAACTGTTTTTT. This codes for CASSHRTNEKLFF.

The CDR3 region has the DNA TGTGCCACCAGACTAGCGGGGGAGACAGATACGCAGTATTTT. Translation: CATRLAGETDTQYF. The chain links TRBV6-1 to TRBJ2-3; TRBD2 matches at 12 bases. CDR3 length: 14 residues. Germline CDR1 MNHNS, CDR2 SASEGT. V shed 10 bases, J shed 3 bases, and the junction held 5 bases outside the gene matches.

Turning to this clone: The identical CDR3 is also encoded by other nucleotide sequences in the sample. The CDR3 protein is CAWGGTGNQPQHF. Written as DNA, the CDR3 is TGTGCCTGGGGGGGGACAGGAAATCAGCCCCAGCATTTT. The chain has TRBV30 and TRBJ1-5; 8 bases map to TRBD1. There are 13 residues in the CDR3. Germline assignment: CDR1 GTSNPN and CDR2 SVGIG (reference sequence). The J segment lost 4 bases and the V segment lost 5 bases, leaving 4 bases of the junction unmatched.

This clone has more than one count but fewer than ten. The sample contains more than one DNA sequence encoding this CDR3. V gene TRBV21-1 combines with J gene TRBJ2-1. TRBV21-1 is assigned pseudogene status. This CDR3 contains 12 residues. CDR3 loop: CASSKGVDEQFF. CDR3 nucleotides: TGTGCCAGCAGCAAGGGGGTAGATGAGCAGTTCTTC.

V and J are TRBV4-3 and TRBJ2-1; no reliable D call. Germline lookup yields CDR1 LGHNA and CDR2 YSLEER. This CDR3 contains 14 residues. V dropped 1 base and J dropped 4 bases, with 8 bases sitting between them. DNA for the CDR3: TGCGCCAGCAGCCAAGTGCACATTTACAATGAGCAGTTCTTC. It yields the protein CASSQVHIYNEQFF.

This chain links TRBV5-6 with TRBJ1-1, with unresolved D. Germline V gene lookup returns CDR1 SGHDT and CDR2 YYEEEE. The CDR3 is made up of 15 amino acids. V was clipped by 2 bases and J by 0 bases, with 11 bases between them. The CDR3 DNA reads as TGTGCCAGCAGCTTTGACCAGATACTGAACACTGAAGCTTTCTTT. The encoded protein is CASSFDQILNTEAFF.

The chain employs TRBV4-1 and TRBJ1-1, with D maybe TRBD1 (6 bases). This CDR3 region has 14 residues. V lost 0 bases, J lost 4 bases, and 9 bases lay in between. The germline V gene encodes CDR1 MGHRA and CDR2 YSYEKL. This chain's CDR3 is CASSQDQGSTEAFF. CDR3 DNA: TGCGCCAGCAGCCAAGATCAGGGGTCCACTGAAGCTTTCTTT.

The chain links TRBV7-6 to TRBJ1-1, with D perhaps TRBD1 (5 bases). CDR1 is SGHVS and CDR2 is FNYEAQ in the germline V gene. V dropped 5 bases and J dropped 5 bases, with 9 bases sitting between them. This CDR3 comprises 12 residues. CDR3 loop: CASSQWGTEAFF. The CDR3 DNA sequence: TGTGCCAGCAGCCAATGGGGGACTGAAGCTTTCTTT.

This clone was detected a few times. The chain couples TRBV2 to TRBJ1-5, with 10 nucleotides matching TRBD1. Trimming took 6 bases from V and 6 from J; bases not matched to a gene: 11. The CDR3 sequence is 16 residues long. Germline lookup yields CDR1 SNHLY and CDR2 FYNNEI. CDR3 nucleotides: TGTGCCAGCAGGGGACAGGGGACAGGATTTAGTCAGCCCCAGCATTTT. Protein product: CASRGQGTGFSQPQHF.

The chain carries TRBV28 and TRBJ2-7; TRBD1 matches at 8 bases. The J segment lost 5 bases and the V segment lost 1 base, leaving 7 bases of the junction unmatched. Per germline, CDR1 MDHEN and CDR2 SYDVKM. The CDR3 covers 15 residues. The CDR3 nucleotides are TGTGCCAGCAGTTTATACCAGGGGGCATGGAACGAGCAGTACTTC. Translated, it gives CASSLYQGAWNEQYF.